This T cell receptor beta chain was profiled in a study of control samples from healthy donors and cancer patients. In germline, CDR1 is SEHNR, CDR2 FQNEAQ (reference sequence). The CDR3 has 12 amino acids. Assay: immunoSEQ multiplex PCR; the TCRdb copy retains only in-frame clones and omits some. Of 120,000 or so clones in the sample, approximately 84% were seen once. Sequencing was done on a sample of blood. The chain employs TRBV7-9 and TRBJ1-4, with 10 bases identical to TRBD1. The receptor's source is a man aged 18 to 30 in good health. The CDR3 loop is CASGTGVEKLFF. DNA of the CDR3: TGTGCTAGTGGGACAGGGGTTGAAAAACTGTTTTTT.